One and the same sample provided the 28 T cell receptor beta chains below, sequenced in a study of blood T cells in healthy people across ages. With a J-beta primer mix and a sample-barcoded 5' primer, a second PCR ran roughly 6 to 11 cycles. MiXCR, applied by TCRdb to the 5' RACE reads, yields one record per CDR3 protein. This table holds approximately 350,000 distinct CDR3 sequences, roughly half found once. Sequenced material: blood. These receptors came from a man aged 55 to 69 in good health.

The chain's CDR3 is CASRDGPEIGYTF. The CDR3 bases are TGTGCCAGCAGAGACGGGCCTGAGATCGGCTACACCTTC. The J gene is TRBJ1-2, the V gene TRBV19, with D unclear. V was trimmed by 9 bases and J by 8 bases, leaving 19 bases between them. This CDR3 comprises 13 residues. Germline V gene data show CDR1 as LNHDA and CDR2 as SQIVND (reference sequence).

This chain uses TRBV4-1 with TRBJ1-2; D is undetermined. Germline V gene lookup returns CDR1 MGHRA and CDR2 YSYEKL. V was shortened by 2 bases and J by 6 bases, with 13 bases between the two germline ends. The CDR3 is 14 residues long. CDR3 bases: TGCGCCAGCAGCCAAAAACTCGCGGCCAATGGCTACACCTTC. Its protein is CASSQKLAANGYTF.

V is TRBV7-9 and J is TRBJ1-2; perhaps TRBD1 as D (6 bases). The CDR3 runs 13 residues. Germline V gene lookup returns CDR1 SEHNR and CDR2 FQNEAQ (reference sequence). The V and J ends lost 8 bases and 7 bases respectively, with 17 bases between them. The CDR3: CASAQGQGVGYTF. In DNA form, the CDR3 reads TGTGCCAGCGCCCAGGGACAAGGAGTTGGCTACACCTTC.

This clonotype was counted a few times. The CDR3: CSARAPAGAYEQYF. The CDR3 DNA reads as TGCAGTGCTAGAGCCCCGGCGGGGGCTTACGAGCAGTACTTC. The rearrangement links TRBV20-1 to TRBJ2-7; D is possibly TRBD2 (7 bases). CDR1 DFQATT and CDR2 SNEGSKA come from the germline V gene (reference sequence). Trimming shortened V by 1 base and J by 4 bases, and 14 bases separated the two germline ends. The CDR3 is 14 amino acids.

The CDR3, as DNA: TGTGCCAGCAGGGGAGCCCTGTCTTCACCCCTCCACTTT. Translation gives CASRGALSSPLHF. The V gene is TRBV25-1, the J gene TRBJ1-6; D unresolved. The germline V gene has CDR1 MGHDK and CDR2 SYGVNS. There are 13 residues in the CDR3. V lost 6 bases and J lost 9, with 12 bases in between.

The rearrangement links TRBV15 to TRBJ2-1; D unclear. V lost 0 bases and J 15 bases, leaving 15 bases between the germline ends. Per the germline V gene, CDR1 is LNHNV and CDR2 is YYDKDF (reference sequence). This CDR3 spans 13 amino acids. In nucleotides, the CDR3 is TGTGCCACCAGCAGAGATAATGGCCGCCTCCCGTTCTTC. It encodes CATSRDNGRLPFF. Filled out from reference TRBV15 and TRBJ2-1, the complete variable domain reads DAMVIQNPRYQVTQFGKPVTLSCSQTLNHNVMYWYQQKSSQAPKLLFHYYDKDFNNEADTPDNFQSRRPNTSFCFLDIRSPGLGDTAMYLCATSRDNGRLPFFGPGTRLTVL.

The chain recombines TRBV27 with TRBJ2-3; no clear D gene. The CDR3 is 13 residues long. Trimming took 0 bases from V and 5 from J, leaving 6 bases between them. Looked up from germline, CDR1 is MNHEY and CDR2 is SMNVEV (reference sequence). CDR3 protein: CASSLSPEDTQYF. The CDR3, as DNA: TGTGCCAGCAGTTTATCTCCCGAAGATACGCAGTATTTT.

This clonotype has just a few counts. This chain connects TRBV4-2 to TRBJ1-2; possible D gene TRBD1, 5 bases. The CDR3 is made up of 14 amino acids. Germline assignment: CDR1 LGHNA and CDR2 YNFKEQ. Trimming left V 0 bases short and J 3 bases short, with 8 bases between. Here the CDR3 reads CASSQDRGDYGYTF. The CDR3 DNA reads TGTGCCAGCAGCCAAGATCGGGGCGACTATGGCTACACCTTC.

This chain connects TRBV6-5 to TRBJ2-1, with D perhaps matching TRBD2 (5 bases). The CDR3 is made up of 13 amino acids. Looked up from germline, CDR1 is MNHEY and CDR2 is SVGAGI. V lost 4 bases, J lost 7 bases, and 11 bases lay in between. CDR3 protein: CASSWEIGNEQFF. CDR3 nucleotides: TGTGCCAGCAGTTGGGAGATCGGGAATGAGCAGTTCTTC.

The J gene is TRBJ1-4, the V gene TRBV29-1; D is perhaps TRBD1 (5 bases). Germline-derived CDR1 and CDR2 are SQVTM and ANQGSEA. There are 13 residues in the CDR3. Trimming removed 0 bases at V and 8 bases at J, with 10 bases between. This CDR3 reads CSVEDQGGEKLFF. The CDR3 DNA is TGCAGCGTTGAAGATCAGGGTGGGGAAAAACTGTTTTTT.

The V and J genes are TRBV18 and TRBJ2-6; the D is unclear. The CDR3 totals 17 residues. Germline CDR1 is KGHSH and CDR2 is LQKENI. With 3 bases removed from V and 0 bases from J, the gap between germline ends came to 12 bases. In DNA, the CDR3 is TGTGCCAGCTCACCCAATGGACCGGGCTCTGGGGCCAACGTCCTGACTTTC. Translated, it gives CASSPNGPGSGANVLTF.

The rearrangement joins TRBV29-1 to TRBJ2-1, with D perhaps matching TRBD1 or TRBD2 (6 bases each). Germline V CDR1 and CDR2: SQVTM, ANQGSEA. With 4 bases removed from V and 7 bases from J, the gap between germline ends came to 17 bases. The CDR3 runs to 14 residues. CDR3 sequence reads: CSVGGPGAGNEQFF. For the CDR3, the DNA is TGCAGCGTTGGGGGTCCAGGGGCGGGAAATGAGCAGTTCTTC.

The sample holds a few counts of this clonotype. The V call is TRBV10-3, the J call TRBJ2-1, with unresolved D. CDR3 length: 12 amino acids. The germline CDR1 and CDR2 sequences are ENHRY and SYGVKD. With 0 bases removed from V and 8 bases from J, the gap between germline ends came to 5 bases. The CDR3: CAISESQYEQFF. In nucleotides, the CDR3 is TGTGCCATCAGTGAGTCTCAATATGAGCAGTTCTTC.

This clonotype was observed a few times. The rearrangement joins TRBV9 to TRBJ1-6; TRBD1 matches at 7 bases. The germline V gene encodes CDR1 SGDLS and CDR2 YYNGEE. Trimming removed 7 bases from V and 5 bases from J; junction bases left unmatched: 6. This CDR3 has 14 residues. As DNA, the CDR3 is TGTGCCAGCGGACCAGGGGGTAATAATTCACCCCTCCACTTT. This codes for CASGPGGNNSPLHF.

The chain couples TRBV10-3 to TRBJ1-6; D is uncertain. This CDR3 region has 13 residues. Germline-derived CDR1 and CDR2 are ENHRY and SYGVKD. As DNA, the CDR3 is TGTGGCGCCAAGAACCCCTATAATTCACCCCTCCACTTT. Translated, it gives CGAKNPYNSPLHF.

The gene calls are TRBV2 and TRBJ2-7, with TRBD2 matching over 12 bases. V lost 5 bases to trimming and J lost 4 bases; unmatched junction nucleotides: 9. This CDR3 has 16 residues. The germline CDR1 and CDR2 sequences are SNHLY and FYNNEI. The CDR3 bases are TGTGCCAGCAGTCCCCGGGCCACTAGCGGGAGGTACGAGCAGTACTTC. Protein sequence: CASSPRATSGRYEQYF.

V and J are TRBV4-3 and TRBJ2-5; TRBD1 matches 7 bases. With V trimmed by 1 base and J by 1 base, 6 bases remained unmatched. The germline CDR1 and CDR2 sequences are LGHNA and YSLEER. This CDR3 has 16 residues. CDR3: CASSQGLQGTQETQYF. In DNA, the CDR3 is TGCGCCAGCAGCCAAGGTTTACAGGGGACCCAAGAGACCCAGTACTTC.

A single count supports this clonotype. At one boundary the junction diverges from the germline segment, which might be a read error. The J gene is TRBJ2-7, the V gene TRBV5-6; 10 nucleotides match TRBD2. The CDR3 contains 14 residues. Germline CDR1 SGHDT, CDR2 YYEEEE. CDR3 sequence: CAGSEQLAGAEQYF. The CDR3, as DNA: TGTGCCGGCAGCGAACAGCTAGCGGGAGCCGAGCAGTACTTC.

The chain recombines TRBV20-1 with TRBJ2-6, with D possibly matching TRBD1 (5 bases). The CDR3 is 15 amino acids. The V end lost 2 bases, the J end lost 0 bases, and 8 bases lay between the germline ends. Germline V gene data show CDR1 as DFQATT and CDR2 as SNEGSKA (reference sequence). CDR3 protein: CSARTGHSGANVLTF. CDR3 DNA sequence: TGCAGTGCTAGAACAGGCCACTCTGGGGCCAACGTCCTGACTTTC.

This clonotype was counted once. The rearrangement links TRBV6-5 to TRBJ2-1, with 12 bases fitting TRBD2. Germline V gives CDR1 MNHEY, CDR2 SVGAGI. This CDR3 contains 14 residues. Trimming removed 6 bases from V and 7 bases from J; junction bases left unmatched: 4. CDR3 in amino acids: CASSSSGRANEQFF. The DNA of the CDR3 is TGTGCCAGCAGCTCTAGCGGGAGGGCTAATGAGCAGTTCTTC.

This clonotype was seen a few times. This chain joins TRBV25-1 and TRBJ1-2; 7 nucleotides align to TRBD1. Germline V CDR1 and CDR2: MGHDK, SYGVNS. The length of the CDR3 is 13 residues. The ends lost 4 bases at V and 4 bases at J; junction bases unmatched: 3. The CDR3 nucleotides read TGTGCCAGCAGTGCCGGACAGGTCTATGGCTACACCTTC. Its translation: CASSAGQVYGYTF.

This clonotype has a handful of counts. The chain carries TRBV29-1 and TRBJ1-1; the match to TRBD1 covers 8 bases. This CDR3 is built from 12 residues. Germline V gene data show CDR1 as SQVTM and CDR2 as ANQGSEA. With 3 bases clipped from V and 4 bases from J, the junction kept 1 base outside the gene matches. CDR3 nucleotide sequence: TGCAGCGTTGACAGGGGGCTCACTGAAGCTTTCTTT. Residues: CSVDRGLTEAFF.

The gene calls are TRBV6-6 and TRBJ2-5; 7 bases line up with TRBD1. V shed 2 bases, J shed 0 bases, and the junction held 0 bases outside the gene matches. The germline V gene encodes CDR1 MNHNY and CDR2 SVGAGI (reference sequence). The CDR3 consists of 14 residues. The CDR3 DNA is TGTGCCAGCAGTTACGGGACAGACCAAGAGACCCAGTACTTC. The encoded protein is CASSYGTDQETQYF.

The chain couples TRBV28 to TRBJ2-7; a weak D match, TRBD1 (7 bases). V lost 5 bases and J 4 bases, leaving 42 bases between the germline ends. The CDR3 spans 23 residues. Germline V gene lookup returns CDR1 MDHEN and CDR2 SYDVKM. The CDR3 nucleotides are TGTGCCAGCAGTATAGCAAAAAAACCTCAGACAGGGAGGTCCCCCACTTTGGGATACGAGCAGTACTTC. Translated, it gives CASSIAKKPQTGRSPTLGYEQYF.

CDR3 loop: CASSYYRASNEQYF. In nucleotides, the CDR3 is TGTGCCAGCAGTTATTACCGAGCCAGCAATGAGCAGTACTTC. The chain employs TRBV6-5 and TRBJ2-5, with D unclear. The CDR3 covers 14 residues. In germline, CDR1 is MNHEY, CDR2 SVGAGI. Trimming removed 3 bases at V and 11 bases at J, with 19 bases between.

A note on this clonotype: One junction end disagrees with the germline gene, perhaps due to a read error. This chain uses TRBV4-2 with TRBJ2-5; D is possibly TRBD2 (6 bases). The CDR3 length is 15 residues. Germline values: CDR1 LGHNA, CDR2 YNFKEQ. Here the CDR3 reads CASSPRELAMETLYF. For the CDR3, the DNA is TGTGCCAGCAGCCCCAGGGAACTAGCTATGGAGACCCTGTACTTC.

The chain has TRBV3-1 and TRBJ2-3; no clear D gene. CDR3 length equals 17 residues. CDR1 LGHDT and CDR2 YNNKEL come from the germline V gene (reference sequence). The V gene lost 0 bases and the J gene lost 0 bases, with 13 bases spanning the gap. CDR3 coding DNA: TGTGCCAGCAGCCAAGATCTATCTGCGTCCAGCACAGATACGCAGTATTTT. Translated: CASSQDLSASSTDTQYF.

The sample holds many counts of this clonotype. V is TRBV7-2 and J is TRBJ2-7, with a tentative D call TRBD1 (5 bases). Germline-derived CDR1 and CDR2 are SGHTA and FQGNSA. The CDR3 runs to 14 residues. Trimming took off 1 base at V and 6 bases at J, with 13 bases between the two ends. The CDR3 DNA reads as TGTGCCAGCAGCTTAGAGCAGGGAAGGGGCGAGCAGTACTTC. It yields the protein CASSLEQGRGEQYF.